A selection of T cell receptor beta chains follows, all from one sample in a study of neoadjuvant nivolumab and ipilimumab in lung cancer. The assay was immunoSEQ multiplex PCR, and TCRdb's table has in-frame clones only and misses some. The sample contains approximately 31,000 clones, more than 90% of which appear only once. The material was peripheral blood, obtained after neoadjuvant nivolumab, alone or with ipilimumab, at or shortly before surgery. These receptors were collected from an adult with non-small cell lung cancer. CDR3s include the opening cysteine and the closing phenylalanine or tryptophan. The D gene is left open where the match is weak. The listing skips clone size in some rows; elsewhere it reads once, few, many or a size class.

V gene: TRBV10-3
D gene: TRBD2
clone size: NA
J gene: TRBJ2-1
CDR3 DNA: TGTGCCATCAATAGCGGGAGGGCCGATGAGCAGTTCTTC
CDR3 protein: CAINSGRADEQFF

V gene: TRBV10-1
D gene: NA
clone size: NA
J gene: TRBJ2-2
CDR3 DNA: TGCGCCAGCAGTGATAACACCGGGGAGCTGTTTTTT
CDR3 protein: CASSDNTGELFF

V gene: TRBV2
D gene: TRBD2
clone size: few
J gene: TRBJ2-1
CDR3 DNA: TGTGCCAGCAGTGAACCGGGACTAGCAGGGGAGGATGAGCAGTTCTTC
CDR3 protein: CASSEPGLAGEDEQFF

V gene: TRBV5-1
D gene: TRBD2
clone size: NA
J gene: TRBJ2-5
CDR3 DNA: TGCGCCAGCAGCTTGGCCGCGGGAGGGCCGGAGACCCAGTACTTC
CDR3 protein: CASSLAAGGPETQYF

V gene: TRBV6-1
D gene: NA
clone size: NA
J gene: TRBJ1-1
CDR3 DNA: TGTGCCAGCAGCCTCCAAAACACTGAAGCTTTCTTT
CDR3 protein: CASSLQNTEAFF

V gene: TRBV27
D gene: NA
clone size: NA
J gene: TRBJ2-7
CDR3 DNA: TGTGCCAGCAGTTTATATAGTGGGACCGGCTACGAGCAGTACTTC
CDR3 protein: CASSLYSGTGYEQYF

V gene: TRBV5-6
D gene: NA
clone size: NA
J gene: TRBJ2-7
CDR3 DNA: TGTGCCAGCAGCTTGTGGCCAGGGGCCTACGAGCAGTACTTC
CDR3 protein: CASSLWPGAYEQYF

V gene: TRBV6-1
D gene: NA
clone size: NA
J gene: TRBJ2-7
CDR3 DNA: TGTGCCAGCAGTGGGGACTTCCCCTACGAGCAGTACTTC
CDR3 protein: CASSGDFPYEQYF

V gene: TRBV7-2
D gene: TRBD1
clone size: NA
J gene: TRBJ1-5
CDR3 DNA: TGTGCCAGCAGCGCCTCAGGGGGTCAGCCCCAGCATTTT
CDR3 protein: CASSASGGQPQHF

V gene: TRBV9
D gene: TRBD2
clone size: once
J gene: TRBJ2-7
CDR3 DNA: TGTGCCAGCAGCCACGGGACTACCGGCTCCTACGAGCAGTACTTC
CDR3 protein: CASSHGTTGSYEQYF

V gene: TRBV18
D gene: TRBD1
clone size: NA
J gene: TRBJ2-3
CDR3 DNA: TGTGCCAGCTCGCGAGGACAGGAGGATACGCAGTATTTT
CDR3 protein: CASSRGQEDTQYF

V gene: TRBV10-2
D gene: NA
clone size: once
J gene: TRBJ2-3
CDR3 DNA: TGCGCCAGCAGCCAGCCTGGGGCGCAGTATTTT
CDR3 protein: CASSQPGAQYF

V gene: TRBV5-4
D gene: TRBD2
clone size: NA
J gene: TRBJ2-3
CDR3 DNA: TGTGCCAGCAGCCCTAGGTCCGGGAGGGCTAGCACAGATACGCAGTATTTT
CDR3 protein: CASSPRSGRASTDTQYF

V gene: TRBV5-1
D gene: NA
clone size: once
J gene: TRBJ1-1
CDR3 DNA: TGCGCCAGCAGCTTGAACGGGCACACTGAAGCTTTCTTT
CDR3 protein: CASSLNGHTEAFF

V gene: TRBV11-2
D gene: NA
clone size: NA
J gene: TRBJ2-6
CDR3 DNA: TGTGCCAGCAGCTTGGGTACTGGGGCCAACGTCCTGACTTTC
CDR3 protein: CASSLGTGANVLTF

V gene: TRBV9
D gene: TRBD2
clone size: NA
J gene: TRBJ2-1
CDR3 DNA: TGTGCCAGCAGCATAGCGGGGTCACGGGAGCAGTTCTTC
CDR3 protein: CASSIAGSREQFF

V gene: TRBV4-1
D gene: NA
clone size: NA
J gene: TRBJ1-5
CDR3 DNA: TGCGCCAGCAGCCCCTTTTTCCAGGGAGGCAATCAGCCCCAGCATTTT
CDR3 protein: CASSPFFQGGNQPQHF

V gene: TRBV18
D gene: NA
clone size: NA
J gene: TRBJ1-4
CDR3 DNA: TGTGCCAGCTCACCGGACGGCGGACCTAATGAAAAACTGTTTTTT
CDR3 protein: CASSPDGGPNEKLFF

V gene: TRBV27
D gene: NA
clone size: NA
J gene: TRBJ2-7
CDR3 DNA: TGTGCCAGCAGCCCGGGAGCCGCCTACGAGCAGTACTTC
CDR3 protein: CASSPGAAYEQYF

V gene: TRBV6-5
D gene: TRBD2
clone size: NA
J gene: TRBJ2-3
CDR3 DNA: TGTGCCAGCAGCCCCGGACTAGCCACAGATACGCAGTATTTT
CDR3 protein: CASSPGLATDTQYF

V gene: TRBV29-1
D gene: NA
clone size: NA
J gene: TRBJ2-7
CDR3 DNA: TGCAGCGTTGAATCGGGGGCTTTGGACGAGCAGTACTTC
CDR3 protein: CSVESGALDEQYF

V gene: TRBV2
D gene: NA
clone size: NA
J gene: TRBJ2-4
CDR3 DNA: TGTGCCAGCAGTGGGGAAAACATTCAGTACTTC
CDR3 protein: CASSGENIQYF

V gene: TRBV12-2
D gene: NA
clone size: NA
J gene: TRBJ2-7
CDR3 DNA: TGTGCAAGTCGCTCCCCAAGTCCGGGACTGAGTAGGAACGAGCAGTACTTC
CDR3 protein: CASRSPSPGLSRNEQYF

V gene: TRBV5-1
D gene: TRBD1
clone size: NA
J gene: TRBJ2-7
CDR3 DNA: TGCGCCAGCAGCGCGGTACAGGGGGCCAACTACGAGCAGTACTTC
CDR3 protein: CASSAVQGANYEQYF

V gene: TRBV4-1
D gene: NA
clone size: NA
J gene: TRBJ1-3
CDR3 DNA: TGCGCCAGCAGCCAAGAAACGACAGGCGCCTTAACTGGAAACACCATATATTTT
CDR3 protein: CASSQETTGALTGNTIYF

V gene: TRBV6-5
D gene: TRBD1
clone size: once
J gene: TRBJ2-7
CDR3 DNA: TGTGCCAGCTCGCAAGGCGGCAGGGGGCACGAGCAGTACTTC
CDR3 protein: CASSQGGRGHEQYF

V gene: TRBV27
D gene: TRBD2
clone size: NA
J gene: TRBJ2-7
CDR3 DNA: TGTGCCAGCAGTCCTTCTAGCGGGAGGGCCTACGAGCAGTACTTC
CDR3 protein: CASSPSSGRAYEQYF

V gene: TRBV18
D gene: NA
clone size: NA
J gene: TRBJ1-1
CDR3 DNA: TGTGCCAGCTCATCCGGACACCTGAACACTGAAGCTTTCTTT
CDR3 protein: CASSSGHLNTEAFF

V gene: TRBV5-1
D gene: TRBD1
clone size: NA
J gene: TRBJ1-1
CDR3 DNA: TGCGCCAGCAGCTATATGACAGGGGTACCCACTGAAGCTTTCTTT
CDR3 protein: CASSYMTGVPTEAFF

V gene: TRBV11-2
D gene: NA
clone size: NA
J gene: TRBJ2-4
CDR3 DNA: TGTGCCAGCAGCTTAGAGGCTCGAAACATTCAGTACTTC
CDR3 protein: CASSLEARNIQYF

V gene: TRBV6-6
D gene: TRBD2
clone size: NA
J gene: TRBJ2-1
CDR3 DNA: TGTGCCAGCAGGACTAGCGGGATTTCCTACAATGAGCAGTTCTTC
CDR3 protein: CASRTSGISYNEQFF

V gene: TRBV5-4
D gene: NA
clone size: NA
J gene: TRBJ1-5
CDR3 DNA: TGTGCCAGCAGCTTTGACGTAGGGCAGCCCCAGCATTTT
CDR3 protein: CASSFDVGQPQHF

V gene: TRBV11-2
D gene: TRBD1
clone size: NA
J gene: TRBJ2-7
CDR3 DNA: TGTGCCAGCAGCCCCCGGGACAGAGCCTACGAGCAGTACTTC
CDR3 protein: CASSPRDRAYEQYF

V gene: TRBV2
D gene: NA
clone size: NA
J gene: TRBJ2-1
CDR3 DNA: TGTGCCAGCCATAACAATGAGCAGTTCTTC
CDR3 protein: CASHNNEQFF

V gene: TRBV2
D gene: TRBD2
clone size: NA
J gene: TRBJ2-7
CDR3 DNA: TGTGCCAGCATCAGGAGCGGGAGGATCCACCACTACGAGCAGTACTTC
CDR3 protein: CASIRSGRIHHYEQYF

V gene: TRBV7-9
D gene: TRBD1
clone size: NA
J gene: TRBJ2-3
CDR3 DNA: TGTGCCAGCAGCTTTACGCAGGGGGCAGGACGCACAGATACGCAGTATTTT
CDR3 protein: CASSFTQGAGRTDTQYF

V gene: TRBV5-1
D gene: NA
clone size: NA
J gene: TRBJ1-1
CDR3 DNA: TGCGCCAGCCATCGGGACACGAACACTGAAGCTTTCTTT
CDR3 protein: CASHRDTNTEAFF

V gene: TRBV6-5
D gene: NA
clone size: once
J gene: TRBJ1-2
CDR3 DNA: TGTGCCAGCAGTTACTCGGGGGCTGGCTACACCTTC
CDR3 protein: CASSYSGAGYTF

V gene: TRBV5-1
D gene: NA
clone size: NA
J gene: TRBJ2-3
CDR3 DNA: TGCGCCAGCAGCGGGGCCGGGCCCCAATTTCCGGCAGATACGCAGTATTTT
CDR3 protein: CASSGAGPQFPADTQYF

V gene: TRBV5-4
D gene: TRBD2
clone size: NA
J gene: TRBJ2-7
CDR3 DNA: TGTGCCAGCAGCTCCGGACTAGCGGAAACCTACGAGCAGTACTTC
CDR3 protein: CASSSGLAETYEQYF

V gene: TRBV11-3
D gene: TRBD2
clone size: NA
J gene: TRBJ2-1
CDR3 DNA: TGTGCCAGCAGCCGACTAGCGGGAATTGAGCAGTTCTTC
CDR3 protein: CASSRLAGIEQFF

V gene: TRBV7-8
D gene: NA
clone size: NA
J gene: TRBJ1-5
CDR3 DNA: TGTGCCAGCAGCTTAGGGAGCACCAACAATCAGCCCCAGCATTTT
CDR3 protein: CASSLGSTNNQPQHF

V gene: TRBV5-1
D gene: NA
clone size: NA
J gene: TRBJ2-6
CDR3 DNA: TGCGCCAGCAGCTTTGGGGGAAGCGGGGCCAACGTCCTGACTTTC
CDR3 protein: CASSFGGSGANVLTF

V gene: TRBV7-6
D gene: NA
clone size: NA
J gene: TRBJ1-2
CDR3 DNA: TGTGCCAGCAGCTTAGAAGCGCCCGGGGGACTCTATGGCTACACCTTC
CDR3 protein: CASSLEAPGGLYGYTF